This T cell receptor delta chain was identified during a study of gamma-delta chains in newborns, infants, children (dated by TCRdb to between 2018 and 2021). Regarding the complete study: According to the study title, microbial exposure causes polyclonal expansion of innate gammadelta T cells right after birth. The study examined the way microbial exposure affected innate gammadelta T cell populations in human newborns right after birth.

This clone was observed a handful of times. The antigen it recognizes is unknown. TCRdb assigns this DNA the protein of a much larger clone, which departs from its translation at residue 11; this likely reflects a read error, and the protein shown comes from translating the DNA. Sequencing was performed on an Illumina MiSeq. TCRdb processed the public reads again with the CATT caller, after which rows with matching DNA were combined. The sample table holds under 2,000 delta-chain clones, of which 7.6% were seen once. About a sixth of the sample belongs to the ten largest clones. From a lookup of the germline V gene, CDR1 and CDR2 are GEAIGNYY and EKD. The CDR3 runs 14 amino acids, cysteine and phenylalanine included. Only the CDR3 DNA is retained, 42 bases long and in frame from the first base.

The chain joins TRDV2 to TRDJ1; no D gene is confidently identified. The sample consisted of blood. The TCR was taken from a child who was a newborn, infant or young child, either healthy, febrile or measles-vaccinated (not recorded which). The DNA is TGTGCCTGTGACACCCCTCTCAACACCGATAGACTCATCTTT. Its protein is CACDTPLNTDRLIF.